A selection of T cell receptor beta chains follows, all from one sample in a study of T cells in Graves' hyperthyroidism and ophthalmopathy. Via MiXCR, TCRdb re-called the multiplex PCR reads, giving one row per CDR3 protein. The sample has hundreds of thousands of distinct CDR3 sequences, around 42% seen once. Sequencing was done on a sample of peripheral blood or thyroid tissue (not recorded which). The receptors shown here come from a woman between 18 and 29 years old with Graves' hyperthyroidism. The CDR3 runs from the conserved cysteine through the conserved F or W. Fields, in order: V gene, clone size, J gene, CDR3 protein. Size values are once, few and many counts, or a class for expanded clones, and some rows have none.

v_gene: TRBV7-8
abundance: -
j_gene: TRBJ2-2
CDR3aa: CASSLGGWGELFF

v_gene: TRBV7-1
abundance: -
j_gene: TRBJ1-5
CDR3aa: CASTDSLSNQPQHF

v_gene: TRBV7-2
abundance: -
j_gene: TRBJ2-7
CDR3aa: CASSLGLAEDYYEQYF

v_gene: TRBV5-1
abundance: once
j_gene: TRBJ1-3
CDR3aa: CASSLEGRNTIYF

v_gene: TRBV10-2
abundance: -
j_gene: TRBJ2-2
CDR3aa: CASSVQAWEGAGELFF

v_gene: TRBV6-6
abundance: -
j_gene: TRBJ1-2
CDR3aa: CADRAPGQGYTF

v_gene: TRBV10-2
abundance: -
j_gene: TRBJ1-1
CDR3aa: CASRDRAGEAFF

v_gene: TRBV5-1
abundance: -
j_gene: TRBJ1-2
CDR3aa: CASSLNRGPANYGYTF

v_gene: TRBV2
abundance: many
j_gene: TRBJ2-2
CDR3aa: CASSARLANTGELFF

v_gene: TRBV2
abundance: -
j_gene: TRBJ1-1
CDR3aa: CASREGQMDTEAFF

v_gene: TRBV10-3
abundance: -
j_gene: TRBJ2-7
CDR3aa: CATTDKAYEQYF

v_gene: TRBV10-2
abundance: -
j_gene: TRBJ2-3
CDR3aa: CASRSGLAGDTQYF

v_gene: TRBV7-9
abundance: -
j_gene: TRBJ2-5
CDR3aa: CASSQEGTGRVETQYF

v_gene: TRBV2
abundance: -
j_gene: TRBJ1-4
CDR3aa: CASSTRDRGGEKLFF

v_gene: TRBV6-5
abundance: -
j_gene: TRBJ2-5
CDR3aa: CASSEPGVRETQYF

v_gene: TRBV10-2
abundance: -
j_gene: TRBJ2-7
CDR3aa: CASSESPGQGYEQYF

v_gene: TRBV10-3
abundance: -
j_gene: TRBJ1-5
CDR3aa: CASRSGGEGNQPQHF

v_gene: TRBV10-3
abundance: -
j_gene: TRBJ1-3
CDR3aa: CAISQGDLKNTIYF

v_gene: TRBV20-1
abundance: few
j_gene: TRBJ1-1
CDR3aa: CSARGSGGFTEAFF

v_gene: TRBV25-1
abundance: many
j_gene: TRBJ1-2
CDR3aa: CASSEGESYTF